This TCR beta chain was identified during a study of long-term antiretroviral therapy in people with HIV. Across the study: Collection dates of the earliest samples fall about a decade before the 2015 immediate-ART recommendation. Study-wide findings and caveats: Transplant donor controls retained higher diversity, though diversity increased after ART.

Researchers report immunoSEQ v3.0 was run at survey level. The protocol was immunoSEQ multiplex PCR, while the TCRdb copy is restricted to in-frame clones and leaves out a portion. The sample consists of 25,000 or so clones, over 85% of them appearing once. Germline CDR1 and CDR2: SGHAT and FQNNGV. The CDR3 consists of 12 residues. With V trimmed by 5 bases and J by 6 bases, 3 bases remained unmatched. Sampling of each donor yielded at least one pre-ART PBMC sample and at least two post-ART PBMC samples. There were no participants with HIV treated outside the United States. Of note for this clone: Its matching antigen is unknown.

The rearrangement uses TRBV11-2 and TRBJ2-7; 8 bases fit TRBD1. This TCR came from a middle-aged man with HIV. The material was unsorted PBMCs, obtained 6.2 years after starting antiretroviral therapy. The CDR3 sequence: CASSTGQGEQYF. The CDR3 DNA is TGTGCCAGCAGCACCGGACAGGGCGAGCAGTACTTC.